This T cell receptor (beta chain) came from a study of blood T cell repertoires in COVID-19. From germline, CDR1 is LNHDA and CDR2 SQIVND (reference sequence). V dropped 2 bases and J dropped 7; count of bases not matched to a gene: 5. The CDR3 totals 15 residues. Clones were sequenced by immunoSEQ multiplex PCR, and TCRdb holds only the in-frame ones, with some missing. The sample contains approximately 140,000 clones, roughly 86% of which appear only once. This TCR came from a human donor in a cohort sampled during active COVID-19. Sequencing was done on a sample of peripheral blood. This chain links TRBV19 with TRBJ1-6; 7 nucleotides agree with TRBD1. This CDR3 reads CASSIPDRWNSPLHF. DNA for the CDR3: TGTGCCAGTAGTATACCGGACAGGTGGAATTCACCCCTCCACTTT.